This TCR beta chain was profiled in a study of T-cell reconstitution after alpha-beta-depleted transplantation in children. The sample holds a few counts of this clonotype. Per the germline V gene, CDR1 is SEHNR and CDR2 is FQNEAQ (reference sequence). Trimming cost V 3 bases and J 2 bases, with 14 bases left between them. The CDR3 covers 16 residues. Researchers prepared the TCRbeta library using unique molecular identifiers, the study reports. A single record per CDR3 protein comes from TCRdb applying MiXCR to the PCR reads. This table has about 600,000 distinct CDR3 sequences, about 10% appearing once.

This TCR was sampled from a human donor who donated a stem cell graft to a child with acute myeloid leukemia. The chain combines TRBV7-9 with TRBJ1-5; a weak D match, TRBD1 (5 bases). Sequencing was performed on PBMCs from the stem cell graft donor, taken from the stem cell graft. CDR3 protein: CASSFALGLGNQPQHF. Written as DNA, the CDR3 is TGTGCCAGCAGCTTCGCGTTGGGGCTCGGCAATCAGCCCCAGCATTTT.